This record covers a single TCR beta chain. The antigen this receptor binds is unknown. Nothing much larger sits one base from this clone, and base qualities are not available. Library generation was performed with the immunoSEQ multiplex PCR assay. The multiplex PCR relied on a mix of 60 forward primers for TCR Vbeta segments and 13 reverse primers for TCR Jbeta segments. Amplification of the CDR3 region of rearranged TCR beta genes was performed with a multiplex PCR assay on genomic DNA. The Illumina HiSeq System was used to sequence the amplified TCR beta libraries as 87-base-pair reads. The original methods were these. Across the roughly 700 repertoires, a later analysis counted some 80 million unique TCR beta chains, roughly 11 million of which were shared by at least two donors. Raw reads were error-corrected and collapsed into unique sequences by a nearest-neighbor algorithm in which closely related sequences were merged to remove PCR and sequencing errors. Alignment of CDR3 sequences to IMGT reference sequences was used to assign V, D and J gene segments. For a sequence to be retained, a match of at least six nucleotides was required to both a V gene segment and a J gene segment. A rearrangement was called productive if the CDR3 had no stop codons and remained in frame with V and J, and every other rearrangement was called non-productive. Following IMGT convention, CDR3 was defined as the stretch from the second conserved V-encoded cysteine to the conserved J-encoded phenylalanine. Sequences without an unambiguous match to a single V gene segment were excluded from the earlier analysis of 450 to 750 of the donors. In an earlier analysis of more than 500 of the donors, a V segment was called functional when productive rearrangements were above 56.7%, and segregating when the standard deviation between donors exceeded 5%. A statistical classification framework was built for diagnosing cytomegalovirus status from the catalog of TCR beta chain sequences. In a later analysis, V and J genes were assigned by comparing TCR nucleotide sequences against IMGT/GENE-DB human TR gene sequences. A later analysis assigned CDR3 sequences and most-parsimonious VDJ recombination scenarios with the TCRdist pipeline. In a later analysis, each TCR beta chain was defined by its CDR3 amino acid sequence together with its V-gene family, and reads lacking a unique V-gene family were excluded. As a way to deal with suspected cross-contamination and a sequencing artifact, a later analysis dropped nearly 600 nucleotide sequences that were highly shared and had low generation probability. For each public chain, a later analysis derived a clonal expansion index from normalized ranks of inferred template counts within each repertoire. Generation probabilities in a later analysis came from a VDJ recombination model fitted to out-of-frame rearrangements, and those results were checked against IGoR. Hypergeometric tests were used in a later analysis to score TCR-TCR, TCR-HLA and TCR-CMV co-occurrence, with a repertoire-size bias correction applied to the TCR pairs. False discovery rates were estimated in a later analysis by permuting HLA or CMV assignments 20 times. A later analysis grouped co-occurring TCRs with DBSCAN, adding TCRdist sequence similarity when clustering within HLA-allele-positive subsets. Repertoires with fewer than 30,000 or more than 120,000 public chains were left out of co-occurrence clustering, as were five repertoires with anomalous nucleotide sharing. TCRdb mirrors the immuneACCESS table, restricted to in-frame sequences. Some clones are absent from its copies; in checked studies, under half trace to an unresolved V gene, and the reason for the others is unknown. D and trimming were read from the DNA, whereas the V and J calls and clone size are those reported in that table. For this sample the table gives roughly 190,000 clones, of which approximately 78% were detected only once. Approximately 0.74% of the sample is in the top ten clones.

This entry belongs to a study of cytomegalovirus exposure and HLA in healthy donors (TCRdb year 2017). For the study in its entirety: An earlier analysis of roughly 570 of the donors reported 250 to 350 Gb of sequence data and approximately 120 million unique TCR beta sequences obtained from about 179 million T cells. Approximately 300 gigabases of sequencing data and roughly 80 million unique TCR sequences made up an early release that covered several hundred HLA-typed donors. Of the 350 to 400 genotyped donors, 65% to 90% fell in the genetic ancestry cluster associated with self-reported Caucasian donors. The study aimed to test whether signatures of past pathogen exposure could be identified by cataloging public T cell receptors. The study profiled the T cell repertoires of about 720 subjects by immunosequencing and related them to cytomegalovirus serostatus. Besides the first cohort of 666 subjects, a separate validation cohort made up of 120 different subjects was used. To predict cytomegalovirus infection status, the study combined high-throughput TCR immunosequencing, statistical association of individual TCRs with disease status, and machine learning. A later analysis re-analyzed previously published TCR beta repertoires from hundreds of donors and added high-resolution HLA genotyping to study TCR occurrence patterns. In the later analysis, no new phenotypic data were used to find candidate immune exposures; instead, reliance was placed on TCR beta sequences and their occurrence across donors. To decide whether each TCR beta V gene segment behaved as functional or pseudogenic, an earlier analysis of several hundred of the donors relied on high-throughput TCR beta sequencing. Alongside the repertoire data, information on donor age, sex, ethnicity and CMV serostatus was compiled. Genome-wide SNP genotypes for about 65% of the 666 donors were used in a later genetic analysis, which treated that subset as a discovery cohort. All discovery cohort repertoires had been generated using a single sequencing platform. Class I and class II HLA loci were covered by the typing at four-digit resolution. Typing coverage varied by locus: about 620-630 donors for A, B, C, DRB1 and DQB1; more than 500 for DQA1; 606 for DPA1; more than 450 for DPB1. Roughly 5 DR-DQ haplotypes were handled as single units for association and clustering because linkage in the cohort was strong. Among about 390 genotyped donors of the cohort, an average of roughly 240,000 unique TCR beta nucleotide sequences were sequenced per donor, about a sixth of them non-productive. Broader findings and caveats from the paper: Compared with the 666-donor mean, donors in an Asian-associated ancestry cluster had fewer N-insertions in productive TCRs, according to a later genetic analysis. Cytomegalovirus status was reported to be diagnosed by the classifier with high specificity and sensitivity in both the original and validation cohorts. A further reported finding was that TCR beta sequences accurately predicted the HLA-A and HLA-B alleles for most subjects in the first cohort. Assigning TCR associations to individual alleles was difficult when HLA alleles, especially DR and DQ, strongly co-occurred. Linkage disequilibrium might explain the correlated functional status among segregating V segments, but an unknown experimental factor could not be excluded. While some public TCRs were present in many individuals, most TCR sequences turned up only very rarely across donors. It was suggested by the authors that the approach could potentially be generalized to other disease states and immunological phenotypes. A cluster of highly shared sequence variants was judged likely to be a technical artifact of the sequencing pipeline. A later analysis associated approximately 17,000 TCR beta sequences with specific HLA alleles at a false discovery rate of 0.05. The study listed 164 TCR beta chains as associated with cytomegalovirus. In a later analysis, HLA-associated TCR beta chains were found to be more clonally expanded and to have lower generation probabilities than equally common non-associated chains. The earlier analysis of about 600 of the donors excluded roughly 17 rarely observed V segments, including chromosome 9 orphons, because counts were too low. In this cohort, only TCR beta chains were sequenced, and detectable features were limited by the absence of alpha or paired-chain data. In an earlier analysis of a few hundred of the donors, most TCR beta V segments were observed in productive rearrangements about 90% or about 30% of the time, broadly matching IMGT annotations. A few of the identified cytomegalovirus-associated TCR beta chains were confirmed in vitro to be specific for cytomegalovirus antigens. In a later analysis, the rate of TCR association differed among HLA loci, with DRB1 alleles having the most associated TCRs and HLA-C alleles having the fewest. HLA typing was unavailable for some donors at each locus, so association tests used only the typed subset. According to a later analysis, most CMV-associated TCR beta chains appeared to be HLA-restricted, and the HLA associations seemed to be driven largely by CMV exposure. V-gene and J-gene trimming of TCR beta chains was associated with a missense DCLRE1C variant in a later genetic analysis, and the association was replicated in an independent cohort. The presence/absence analyses assumed that sequencing depth was roughly uniform across donors, and that assumption may not be true. Several of the top co-occurrence clusters appeared to be linked to parvovirus B19, influenza, CMV and Epstein-Barr virus, according to a later analysis. For the cohort, immune exposure information was limited to CMV serostatus.

The cohort comprised around 690 healthy bone marrow donors. All cohort members were sampled while nominally healthy, although unrecorded immune exposures were likely present. The donor was CMV seronegative and was included in the group of about 400 seronegative cohort members. Each donor provided a peripheral blood sample, and peripheral blood mononuclear cells were used for TCR beta sequencing. Genomic DNA extraction from the blood cell samples was performed with the Qiagen DNeasy Blood Extraction Kit. Sequencing was carried out using PBMCs. The receptor was isolated from a woman between 18 and 29 years old in good health and CMV-seronegative.

The nucleotide sequence reads TGTGCCAGCAGCTCCCTCGGAGGGCGGACTGAAGCTTTCTTT. Translated, this gives CASSSLGGRTEAFF. The sequence is built from TRBV9 and TRBJ1-1; there is no confident call for the D gene. Between the V and J ends, shortened by 4 bases and 5 bases respectively, the junction contains 15 bases. The CDR3 holds 14 amino acids from the cysteine to the phenylalanine. CDR3 DNA is the only sequence kept; it has 42 bases, read in frame from the first base. CDR1 and CDR2 were assigned from the germline V gene as SGDLS and YYNGEE.